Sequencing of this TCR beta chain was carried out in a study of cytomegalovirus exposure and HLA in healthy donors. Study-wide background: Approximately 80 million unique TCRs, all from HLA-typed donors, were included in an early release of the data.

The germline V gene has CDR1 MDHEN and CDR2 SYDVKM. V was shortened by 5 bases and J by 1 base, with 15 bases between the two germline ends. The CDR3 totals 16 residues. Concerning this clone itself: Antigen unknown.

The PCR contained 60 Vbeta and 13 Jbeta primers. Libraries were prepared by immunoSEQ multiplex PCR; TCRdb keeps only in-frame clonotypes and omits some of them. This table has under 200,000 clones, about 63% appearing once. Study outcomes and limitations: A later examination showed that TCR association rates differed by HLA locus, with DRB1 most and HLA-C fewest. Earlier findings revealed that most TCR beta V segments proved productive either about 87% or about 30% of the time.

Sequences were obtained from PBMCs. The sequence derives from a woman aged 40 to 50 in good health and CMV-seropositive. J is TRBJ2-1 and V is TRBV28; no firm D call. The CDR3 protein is CASSLPDVASYNEQFF. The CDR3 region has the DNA TGTGCCAGCAGTCTCCCTGACGTAGCATCCTACAATGAGCAGTTCTTC.